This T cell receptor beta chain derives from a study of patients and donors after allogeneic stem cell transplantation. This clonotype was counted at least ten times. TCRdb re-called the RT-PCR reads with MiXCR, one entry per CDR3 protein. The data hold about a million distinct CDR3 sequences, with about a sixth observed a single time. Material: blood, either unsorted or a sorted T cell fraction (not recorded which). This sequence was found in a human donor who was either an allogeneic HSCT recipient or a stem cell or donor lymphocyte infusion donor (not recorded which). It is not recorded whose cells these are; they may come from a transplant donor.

In nucleotides, the CDR3 is TGTGCCACCAGGGGGACAGGGGGCCAAGAGACCCAGTACTTC. Its translation: CATRGTGGQETQYF. The chain carries TRBV24-1 and TRBJ2-5; 11 nucleotides match TRBD1. CDR1 KGHDR and CDR2 SFDVKD come from the germline V gene. CDR3 length equals 14 residues. V dropped 7 bases and J dropped 1; count of bases not matched to a gene: 1.